This T cell receptor beta chain appears in the sequencing data of a study of OX40 agonist ivuxolimab in advanced cancers. Concerning this clone itself: Its cognate antigen is unknown.

Assay: immunoSEQ multiplex PCR; the TCRdb copy retains only in-frame clones and omits some. The sample consists of around 83,000 clones, about 90% of them appearing once. Points from the study as a whole: CD8+ T cells showed, on average, more clonal expansion than CD4+ cells.

Trimming removed 2 bases from V and 3 bases from J, with 15 bases in between. Per the germline V gene, CDR1 is SGHNT and CDR2 is YYREEE (reference sequence). This CDR3 comprises 15 residues. The chain is built from TRBV5-4 and TRBJ2-7, with D maybe TRBD1 (6 bases). This sequence originates from an adult with an advanced solid tumor such as melanoma, head and neck, liver or kidney cancer. The source material was CD4+ or CD8+ T cells sorted from blood, sampled in a trial of the OX40 agonist ivuxolimab. Here the CDR3 reads CASSFAGPRGYEQYF. The CDR3 DNA reads as TGTGCCAGCAGCTTTGCCGGGCCCAGGGGCTACGAGCAGTACTTC. The full variable domain, in which reference TRBV5-4 and TRBJ2-7 provide the parts outside the CDR3, is ETGVTQSPTHLIKTRGQQVTLRCSSQSGHNTVSWYQQALGQGPQFIFQYYREEENGRGNFPPRFSGLQFPNYSSELNVNALELDDSALYLCASSFAGPRGYEQYFGPGTRLTVT.